This T cell receptor beta chain was recovered during a study of T-cell reconstitution after alpha-beta-depleted transplantation in children. The trim removed 3 bases at V and 5 bases at J, leaving 7 bases unmatched. The CDR3 sequence is 14 residues long. Germline CDR1 reads SGHRS; CDR2 reads YFSETQ. Regarding this clonotype: The antigen remains unidentified.

TCRbeta library construction was performed incorporating unique molecular identifiers. In TCRdb, the PCR reads were re-called with MiXCR into one record per CDR3 protein. The data show around 78,000 distinct CDR3 sequences, 12% to 15% seen once. Study conclusions and caveats: By one year post-transplant, T-cell counts and diversity largely arose from T cells that were newly produced. Some patients' high day-60 TCRbeta diversity was attributed to recipient cells surviving conditioning. At around two months after transplant, the alpha-beta T cells were reportedly derived from several hundred expanded clones that came from non-depleted graft cells.

The input for sequencing was PBMCs, mostly from graft donor cells, taken 180 days after TCRalphabeta/CD19-depleted stem cell transplant. This chain uses TRBV5-1 with TRBJ1-2; 7 bases map to TRBD1. The receptor's source is a male patient aged 2-15 years who had a stem cell transplant for acute lymphoblastic leukemia, so the T cells may come from the graft donor. DNA of the CDR3: TGCGCCAGCAGCTGGGACAGAGGACCGTATGGCTACACCTTC. Its translation is CASSWDRGPYGYTF.